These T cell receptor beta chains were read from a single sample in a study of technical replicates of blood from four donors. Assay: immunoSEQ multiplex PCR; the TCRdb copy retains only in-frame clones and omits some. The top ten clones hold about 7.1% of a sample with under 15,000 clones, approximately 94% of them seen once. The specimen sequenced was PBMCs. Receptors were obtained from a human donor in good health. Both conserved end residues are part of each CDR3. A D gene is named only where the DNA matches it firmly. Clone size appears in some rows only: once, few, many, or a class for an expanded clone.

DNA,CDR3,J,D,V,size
TGTGCCAGCAGCTTGTTCCCTCTGGACAGGGACGGAGATACGCAGTATTTT,CASSLFPLDRDGDTQYF,TRBJ2-3,TRBD1,TRBV5-4,NA
TGTGCCTGGACCTCGGGAGGGGGACATTTTTTCTTC,CAWTSGGGHFFF,TRBJ2-1,TRBD2,TRBV30,once
TGTGCCAGCAGTCACGGGACAGCCAACACCGGGGAGCTGTTTTTT,CASSHGTANTGELFF,TRBJ2-2,TRBD1,TRBV7-6,NA
TGTGCCAGCAGCTTAGCGGGGATAGGAGGGTACGAGCAGTACTTC,CASSLAGIGGYEQYF,TRBJ2-7,NA,TRBV7-2,NA
TGTGCCAGCAGCTTGGACCGAGCGCGGGAGACCCAGTACTTC,CASSLDRARETQYF,TRBJ2-5,NA,TRBV5-5,NA
TGTGCCAGCAACAAGGCGGCCAGGGCCGGGGGCTACACCTTC,CASNKAARAGGYTF,TRBJ1-2,NA,TRBV6-5,NA
TGTGCCAGCAGTCCAGTTACGGGAGGGGTCACCGGGGAGCTGTTTTTT,CASSPVTGGVTGELFF,TRBJ2-2,TRBD2,TRBV7-9,NA
TGTGCCAGCAGCTCACTGGCGGGGGGTGGATTAGAGCAGTACTTC,CASSSLAGGGLEQYF,TRBJ2-7,TRBD2,TRBV5-6,NA
TGTGCCAGCTCACTGGCAGGGGGCGCGAGCACCGGGGAGCTGTTTTTT,CASSLAGGASTGELFF,TRBJ2-2,TRBD1,TRBV18,NA
TGTGCCAGCATCACGAGACAGGGTCGGACTGAAGCTTTCTTT,CASITRQGRTEAFF,TRBJ1-1,TRBD1,TRBV28,NA
TGTGCCATCAGCGCCGGGACTGCTAAAAATGAGCAGTTCTTC,CAISAGTAKNEQFF,TRBJ2-1,NA,TRBV10-3,NA
TGTGCCAGCAGTCTACATCGGACAGGGGGAAGGGATGAGCAGTTCTTC,CASSLHRTGGRDEQFF,TRBJ2-1,TRBD1,TRBV27,NA
TGTGCCAGCAGCTCCGGGACTAGCGGACATTACGAGCAGTACTTC,CASSSGTSGHYEQYF,TRBJ2-7,TRBD2,TRBV11-2,NA
TGTGCCAGCAGGCAAACTAGCGGAGGCGTCGAGACCCAGTACTTC,CASRQTSGGVETQYF,TRBJ2-5,TRBD2,TRBV7-9,NA
TGTGCCTGGAGTGTACAAGGGGGTTCGAAGGCTTTCTTT,CAWSVQGGSKAFF,TRBJ1-1,NA,TRBV30,NA
TGTGCCAGCAGTGAAGGTAGCGGGAGCGGTGCCGGGGAGCTGTTTTTT,CASSEGSGSGAGELFF,TRBJ2-2,TRBD2,TRBV2,NA
TGTGCCAGCAGCCAAGAGCGGGGTGGGTACTACGAGCAGTACTTC,CASSQERGGYYEQYF,TRBJ2-7,NA,TRBV4-2,NA
TGTGCCAGCAGCTTAGGGGGGGGACCCTGGGAGACCCAGTACTTC,CASSLGGGPWETQYF,TRBJ2-5,TRBD2,TRBV11-1,NA
TGTGCCAGCAGCTTAGAAGGCTCGGGGGCTGAAGCTTTCTTT,CASSLEGSGAEAFF,TRBJ1-1,NA,TRBV11-2,NA
TGCGCCAGCAGCCCGGGACAGGGGGCCGGAGGGAATGAGCAGTTCTTC,CASSPGQGAGGNEQFF,TRBJ2-1,TRBD1,TRBV5-1,NA
TGCGCCAGCAGTCCCGGGACAGTTACGGGACTAGCGGGAATGGGCTCCTACAATGAGCAGTTCTTC,CASSPGTVTGLAGMGSYNEQFF,TRBJ2-1,TRBD2,TRBV10-1,NA
TGTGCCAGCCCCGCGGCTAGCGTCCAGAAGGATACGCAGTATTTT,CASPAASVQKDTQYF,TRBJ2-3,NA,TRBV6-5,NA
TGCGCCAGCAGCTTGGAAGGGACTCCCTACGAGCAGTACTTC,CASSLEGTPYEQYF,TRBJ2-7,NA,TRBV5-1,NA
TGTGCCAGCAGCCCCGGGAGAGCCCAAGAGACCCAGTACTTC,CASSPGRAQETQYF,TRBJ2-5,NA,TRBV7-9,NA
TGTGCCAGCACCCCGAACCGAGATCAGCCCCAGCATTTT,CASTPNRDQPQHF,TRBJ1-5,NA,TRBV6-1,NA
TGTGCCAGCACCTCCCCTGGGACTAGCGGGTCCAATACGCAGTATTTT,CASTSPGTSGSNTQYF,TRBJ2-3,TRBD2,TRBV9,NA
TGTGCCAGCAGTGATTATGCGGGAGACACAGATACGCAGTATTTT,CASSDYAGDTDTQYF,TRBJ2-3,TRBD2,TRBV6-1,few
TGCGCCAGCAGGTTCGTTACTAGCGGGAGCAATGAGCAGTTCTTC,CASRFVTSGSNEQFF,TRBJ2-1,TRBD2,TRBV5-1,NA
TGTGCCAGCTCACCAATGACAGGGGTCAACACTGAAGCTTTCTTT,CASSPMTGVNTEAFF,TRBJ1-1,TRBD1,TRBV18,NA
TGTGCCAGCAGTTATACCGGGACAGGGACCTACGAGCAGTACTTC,CASSYTGTGTYEQYF,TRBJ2-7,TRBD1,TRBV6-5,NA
TGCGCCAGCAGCTTGGGCGGGGGCGCTGGCTATGGCTACACCTTC,CASSLGGGAGYGYTF,TRBJ1-2,NA,TRBV5-1,NA
TGTGCCAGCAGCACCTCGGCCTACGAGCAGTACTTC,CASSTSAYEQYF,TRBJ2-7,NA,TRBV2,NA
TGCAGCGTTGACGGGAACACTGAAGCTTTCTTT,CSVDGNTEAFF,TRBJ1-1,NA,TRBV29-1,NA
TGTGCCAGCAGCTACAGCGGGATGGGGACAGATACGCAGTATTTT,CASSYSGMGTDTQYF,TRBJ2-3,TRBD2,TRBV4-2,NA
TGTGCCAGCAGCCCGGGACTAGCGGGATATGCGTACTTC,CASSPGLAGYAYF,TRBJ2-7,TRBD2,TRBV16,once
TGTGCCAGCAGCCCACAGGGGGATGAGCAGTTCTTC,CASSPQGDEQFF,TRBJ2-1,TRBD1,TRBV11-2,NA
TGCGCCAGCAGCTTGGGCGGGTCCGCTTACGAGCAGTACTTC,CASSLGGSAYEQYF,TRBJ2-7,NA,TRBV5-1,NA
TGCGCCAGCAGCTTAGGGACAGGACGAGAGCAGTACTTC,CASSLGTGREQYF,TRBJ2-7,TRBD1,TRBV5-1,NA
TGTGCCAGCAGCTTAGGGCTAGCGGATCACACAGATACGCAGTATTTT,CASSLGLADHTDTQYF,TRBJ2-3,TRBD2,TRBV11-2,NA
TGTGCCATCAGTGCAGGACAGTTCGAGCAGTACTTC,CAISAGQFEQYF,TRBJ2-7,NA,TRBV10-3,NA